This T cell receptor beta chain was identified during a study of beta chain features in type 1 diabetes. Trimming took 1 base from V and 2 from J, leaving 10 bases between them. CDR1 is GTSNPN and CDR2 is SVGIG in the germline V gene (reference sequence). CDR3 length equals 14 residues. Sequencing targeted expressed TCRB transcripts, as all isolated RNA had been reverse transcribed. Produced via immunoSEQ multiplex PCR; TCRdb's table is partial and in-frame only. This table holds about 240,000 clones, 25% to 35% found once. Without exception, sorted populations had purity beyond 95%. The V call is TRBV30, the J call TRBJ2-3, with D possibly being TRBD2 (7 bases). The sequencing sample was made of central memory CD4+ T cells from blood. The TCR was taken from a young man in good health. For the CDR3, the DNA is TGTGCCTGGAGTGGGGGGGGCCCCACAGATACGCAGTATTTT. This encodes CAWSGGGPTDTQYF.